The clone carrying this T cell receptor (beta chain) was detected ten times or more. Its antigen is unknown. The record originates from a study of identical twins. General study points: The more abundant beta clonotypes in cord blood had fewer insertions, and memory repertoires did not show this.

The CDR3 is made up of 14 amino acids. Germline values: CDR1 SGHAT, CDR2 FQNNGV. Trimming took 2 bases from V and 2 from J, leaving 8 bases between them. It was template switching that added a universal primer site, and there were unique molecular identifiers on the cDNA. MiXCR was run by TCRdb on the 5' RACE reads, yielding one entry per CDR3 protein. The sample shows some 590,000 distinct CDR3 sequences, approximately 10% of them seen only once. These same records also appear under a second study, on yellow fever vaccine responses in identical twins. That investigation notes: A vaccine T cell response that seemed partly convergent and partly personalized was reported in twins.

The specimen sequenced was PBMCs. The V gene is TRBV11-2, the J gene TRBJ2-3, with a tentative D call TRBD2 (5 bases). This clonotype was obtained from a woman between 18 and 29 years old in good health. Here the CDR3 DNA reads TGTGCCAGCAGCTTAAGAGGGCCCACAGATACGCAGTATTTT. Translation gives CASSLRGPTDTQYF. The full variable domain, rest sourced from reference TRBV11-2 and TRBJ2-3, is EAGVAQSPRYKIIEKRQSVAFWCNPISGHATLYWYQQILGQGPKLLIQFQNNGVVDDSQLPKDRFSAERLKGVDSTLKIQPAKLEDSAVYLCASSLRGPTDTQYFGPGTRLTVL.